The present TCR beta chain was sequenced within a study of CD8+ T cells in alopecia areata. General observations from the study: For lesional scalp, especially alopecia totalis/universalis, clonality was higher than in normal scalp.

Sequencing templates came from extracted RNA that was reverse transcribed into cDNA. Clones were sequenced by immunoSEQ multiplex PCR, and TCRdb holds only the in-frame ones, with some missing. The sample records roughly 150,000 clones, around 57% being singletons. This clone has more than one count but fewer than ten. The antigen is unknown. Trimming took 2 bases from V and 0 from J, leaving 5 bases between them. The CDR3 covers 15 residues. CDR1 and CDR2 from the germline V gene are MNHEY and SVGAGI. The rearrangement links TRBV6-5 to TRBJ2-6, with D hard to call. This receptor was taken from a human donor in good health. Sequenced: CD4+ T cells sorted from blood. The CDR3 protein is CASSYMSSGANVLTF. The CDR3 region has the DNA TGTGCCAGCAGTTACATGAGCTCTGGGGCCAACGTCCTGACTTTC.